This T cell receptor (beta chain) was documented in a study of T cells in Graves' hyperthyroidism and ophthalmopathy. Broader study findings: In validation, the model predicted ophthalmopathy. These predictions came a median roughly 7.1 months before onset.

This clonotype was counted a few times. Antigen specificity is unknown. Clinical symptoms, serum thyroxine and TRAb, thyroid ultrasound and orbital computed tomography were used for the diagnoses. The length of the CDR3 is 16 residues. From germline, CDR1 is SNHLY and CDR2 FYNNEI. V lost 8 bases and J 8 bases, leaving 24 bases between the germline ends. Amplification yielded TCR beta CDR3 regions, with RNA transcripts as the source. First-round RT-PCR targeting the TCR CDR3 was performed with the HTBI primer set. TCRdb re-called the multiplex PCR reads through MiXCR, storing one row per CDR3 protein. This sample has about 400,000 distinct CDR3 sequences, with about 15% found just once.

The chain employs TRBV2 and TRBJ1-4, with TRBD1 as a possible D gene (6 bases). Specimen: blood. The clonotype originates from a woman between 18 and 30 years old with Graves' hyperthyroidism that later progressed to Graves' ophthalmopathy. Here the CDR3 DNA reads TGTGCCAGCGTGTCGGAGAGAGGGGGGGGGGTGGAAAAACTGTTTTTT. As protein: CASVSERGGGVEKLFF.